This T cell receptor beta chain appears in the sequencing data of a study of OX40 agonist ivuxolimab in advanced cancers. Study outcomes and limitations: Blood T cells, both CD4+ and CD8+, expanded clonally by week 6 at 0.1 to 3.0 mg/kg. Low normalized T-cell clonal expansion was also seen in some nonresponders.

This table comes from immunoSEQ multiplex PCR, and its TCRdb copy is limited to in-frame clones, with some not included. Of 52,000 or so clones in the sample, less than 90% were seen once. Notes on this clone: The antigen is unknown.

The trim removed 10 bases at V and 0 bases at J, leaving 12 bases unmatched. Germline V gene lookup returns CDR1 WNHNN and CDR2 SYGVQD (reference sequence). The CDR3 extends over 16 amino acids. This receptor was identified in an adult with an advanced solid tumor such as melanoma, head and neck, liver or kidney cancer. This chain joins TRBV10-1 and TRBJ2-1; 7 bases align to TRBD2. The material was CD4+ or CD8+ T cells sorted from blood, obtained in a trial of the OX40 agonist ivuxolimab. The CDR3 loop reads CANLWPGRSSYNEQFF. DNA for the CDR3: TGCGCCAACCTATGGCCCGGGAGGAGCTCCTACAATGAGCAGTTCTTC.